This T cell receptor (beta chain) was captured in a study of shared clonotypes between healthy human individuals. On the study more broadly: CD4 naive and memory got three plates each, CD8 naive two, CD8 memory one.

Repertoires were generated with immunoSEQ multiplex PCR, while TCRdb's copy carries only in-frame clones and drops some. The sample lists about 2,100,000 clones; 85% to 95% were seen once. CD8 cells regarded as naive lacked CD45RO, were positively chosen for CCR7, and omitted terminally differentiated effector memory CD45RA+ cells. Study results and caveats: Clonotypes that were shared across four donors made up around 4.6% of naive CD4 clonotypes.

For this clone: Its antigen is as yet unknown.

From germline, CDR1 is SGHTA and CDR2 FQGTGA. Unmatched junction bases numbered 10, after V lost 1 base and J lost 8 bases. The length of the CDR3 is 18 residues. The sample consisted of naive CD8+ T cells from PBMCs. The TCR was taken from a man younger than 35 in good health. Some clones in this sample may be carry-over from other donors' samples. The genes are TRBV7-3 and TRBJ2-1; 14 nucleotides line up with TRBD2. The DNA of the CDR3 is TGTGCCAGCAGCTTAATTCGTTGGGGACTAGCGGGAGAAGATGAGCAGTTCTTC. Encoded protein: CASSLIRWGLAGEDEQFF. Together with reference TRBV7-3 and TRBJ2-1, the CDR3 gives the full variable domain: GAGVSQTPSNKVTEKGKYVELRCDPISGHTALYWYRQSLGQGPEFLIYFQGTGAADDSGLPNDRFFAVRPEGSVSTLKIQRTERGDSAVYLCASSLIRWGLAGEDEQFFGPGTRLTVL.